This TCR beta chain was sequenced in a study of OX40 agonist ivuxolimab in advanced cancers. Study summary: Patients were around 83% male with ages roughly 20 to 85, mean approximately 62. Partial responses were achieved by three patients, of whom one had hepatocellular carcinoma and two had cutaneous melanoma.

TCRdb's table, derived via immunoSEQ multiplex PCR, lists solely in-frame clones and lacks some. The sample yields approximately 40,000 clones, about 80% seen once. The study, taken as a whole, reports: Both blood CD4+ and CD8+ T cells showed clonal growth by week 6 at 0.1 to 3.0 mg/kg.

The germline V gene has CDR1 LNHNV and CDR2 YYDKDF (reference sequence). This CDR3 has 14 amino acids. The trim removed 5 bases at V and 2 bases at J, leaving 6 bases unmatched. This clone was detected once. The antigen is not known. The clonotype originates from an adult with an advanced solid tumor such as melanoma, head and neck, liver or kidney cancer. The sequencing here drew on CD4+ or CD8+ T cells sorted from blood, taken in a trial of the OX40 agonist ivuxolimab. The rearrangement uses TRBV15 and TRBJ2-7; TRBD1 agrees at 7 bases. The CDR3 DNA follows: TGTGCCACCAGCTTCCGACAGGGAACCTACGAGCAGTACTTC. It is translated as CATSFRQGTYEQYF.